This T cell receptor beta chain was found in a study of human T cells and chemical hapten exposure. Study-level background: Patients were mainly female, each with alopecia areata, totalis or universalis. Small discrepancies in pooled library volume mainly accounted for the varying TCR yields per sample.

Study observations and caveats: The number of TCRs above 1 in 1000 frequency did not change after DPC sensitization.

This clonotype was seen only a few times. Its antigen is still unknown. Regarding time point: patch test 2, 6 weeks after DPC sensitization. As to treatment: therapeutic diphenylcyclopropenone sensitization with weekly scalp DPC. One entry per CDR3 protein results from TCRdb running MiXCR on the RACE reads. In the table there are approximately 87,000 distinct CDR3 sequences, 9.5% to 12% of which are singletons. The V end lost 4 bases, the J end lost 7 bases, and 15 bases lay between the germline ends. The CDR3 is 15 amino acids. Germline V lookup: CDR1 SGDLS, CDR2 YYNGEE. This sequence joins TRBV9 and TRBJ1-6; no firm D call. Sequenced here: whole blood, sampled in connection with sensitization to the hapten diphenylcyclopropenone (DPC). This TCR was sampled from a woman aged 40 to 50 with alopecia areata. Some clones in this sample may be carry-over from other donors' samples. CDR3 in amino acids: CASSLQGVGNSPLHF. DNA of the CDR3: TGTGCCAGCAGCCTCCAAGGAGTTGGAAATTCACCCCTCCACTTT.